This paragraph reports one T cell receptor beta chain. This clone was seen only once. What antigen it recognizes has not been identified. No clone much larger than this one lies a single base away; base qualities are absent. These data belong to a study of blood T cell repertoires in COVID-19 (dated by TCRdb to about 2020). The study in broad terms: Samples from collaborators originated in the United States, Italy and Spain and spanned both the acute and convalescent phases of COVID-19. The samples were drawn from two sources: the first 160 participants of the ongoing ImmuneRACE study, and over 1,000 subjects contributed by 6 global collaborators. A freely available public database, intended as a resource for researchers studying the immune response to SARS-CoV-2, is where the repertoires were released. Subjects who had been exposed to COVID-19, were actively infected with it, or had recovered from it provided the deeply sampled blood TCRbeta repertoires that made up the dataset. Where HLA class I and class II types were available, the types were taken from metadata supplied by the sample provider, not from assay-based typing. The sample metadata nearly always contained a de-identified subject ID, COVID-19 status, age in years and sex. The material from the prospective study consisted of cDNA or gDNA derived from T cells, B-cell-depleted T cells, or PBMCs.

TCRbeta CDR3 regions were amplified from genomic DNA by means of the immunoSEQ Assay, a bias-controlled multiplex PCR. Per the source publication's procedure: Within the assay, amplification of reference gene primers was used to estimate how many nucleated cells each sample contained. Sequence reads were collapsed and filtered to measure the absolute abundance of every unique TCRbeta CDR3 rearrangement. For each sample, productive Simpson clonality was calculated by taking the square root of Simpson's diversity index across productive rearrangements. Entries here come from immuneACCESS through TCRdb and include only in-frame sequences with V and J called. Some clones fail to appear in such tables; in the studies checked, an unresolved V gene covers under half of the shortfall, and the cause of the remainder is unknown. D and trimming come from the DNA, and the V and J calls and clone size come from that table. The sample profile shows about 360,000 clones; 86% of them were found once. Just over 7% of the sample rests with the top ten.

Findings and caveats that apply to the study as a whole: The quantity of clinical and demographic metadata differed by source and by participant and was supplied without curation.

One collaborating source in Seattle enrolled patients while the patients were actively infected and followed the patients over time throughout the course of disease. The collaborating institutions used their own protocols to collect whole blood in K2EDTA tubes. Collaborator samples were shipped for TCRbeta analysis as frozen whole blood, isolated PBMCs, or DNA extracted from either sample type. The germline V gene encodes CDR1 KGHSH and CDR2 LQKENI. The CDR3 starts with the cysteine, ends with the phenylalanine, and has 11 residues. Only the CDR3 portion is preserved as DNA: 33 bases, with reading frame beginning at the first base. Deletion took 2 bases off V and 11 bases off J, with a span of 9 bases between the germline ends.

The clonotype was recovered from a woman aged 55-75 years with COVID-19, enrolled during active disease. Sequenced: peripheral blood. The chain was built from TRBV18 and TRBJ1-1; TRBD1 could be the D gene, as 6 bases match. The bases read TGTGCCAGCTCACCATTGGGGGCGGCTTTCTTT. Its protein reads: CASSPLGAAFF.